Here is one T cell receptor (beta chain) with its context. This clone is medium-sized (0.01 to 0.1%). Its antigen specificity is not known. No base quality values were provided; no much bigger clone lies one nucleotide off. The cohort consisted of hundreds of healthy bone marrow donors. Cohort members were all nominally healthy when sampled, although unrecorded immune exposures were likely present. The donor was CMV seronegative and belonged to the group of over 300 seronegative cohort members. Every donor gave a peripheral blood sample, and the peripheral blood mononuclear cells from that sample were used for TCR beta sequencing. The Qiagen DNeasy Blood Extraction Kit was used to extract genomic DNA from the blood cell samples. Receptor amplification or capture employed the immunoSEQ multiplex PCR assay. A mixture of 60 forward primers for TCR Vbeta segments and 13 reverse primers for TCR Jbeta segments was used in the multiplex PCR. The CDR3 region of rearranged TCR beta genes was amplified from genomic DNA by a multiplex PCR assay. The amplified TCR beta libraries were sequenced on the Illumina HiSeq System as 87-base-pair reads. The authors processed their data as follows. Across the roughly 700 repertoires, a later analysis counted 80 million or so unique TCR beta chains, 9.5 million to 12 million of which were shared by at least two donors. To remove PCR and sequencing errors, raw reads were error-corrected and collapsed into unique sequences using a nearest-neighbor algorithm that merged closely related sequences. Alignment of CDR3 sequences to IMGT reference sequences was used to assign V, D and J gene segments. For a sequence to be retained, a match of at least six nucleotides was required to both a V gene segment and a J gene segment. A rearrangement was called productive if the CDR3 had no stop codons and remained in frame with V and J, and every other rearrangement was called non-productive. CDR3 was defined according to IMGT convention as the region running from the second conserved V-encoded cysteine to the conserved J-encoded phenylalanine. The earlier analysis of 587 of the donors excluded sequences that lacked an unambiguous match to a single V gene segment. In an earlier analysis of approximately 590 of the donors, a V segment was called functional when productive rearrangements were above 56.7%, and segregating when the standard deviation between donors exceeded 5%. A statistical classification framework was built for diagnosing cytomegalovirus status from the catalog of TCR beta chain sequences. A later analysis assigned V and J genes by comparing TCR nucleotide sequences with IMGT/GENE-DB human TR gene sequences. In a later analysis, CDR3 sequences and most-parsimonious VDJ recombination scenarios were assigned using the TCRdist pipeline. In a later analysis, each TCR beta chain was defined by its CDR3 amino acid sequence together with its V-gene family, and reads lacking a unique V-gene family were excluded. In a later analysis, several hundred highly shared, low-generation-probability nucleotide sequences were removed to address suspected cross-contamination and a sequencing artifact. In a later analysis, a clonal expansion index for each public chain was calculated from normalized within-repertoire ranks of inferred template counts. In a later analysis, generation probabilities were computed using a VDJ recombination model fitted to out-of-frame rearrangements, and the results were checked against IGoR. In a later analysis, hypergeometric tests were used to score TCR-TCR, TCR-HLA and TCR-CMV co-occurrence, with a repertoire-size bias correction applied to TCR pairs. A later analysis estimated false discovery rates by permuting HLA or CMV assignments 20 times. A later analysis grouped co-occurring TCRs with DBSCAN, adding TCRdist sequence similarity when clustering within HLA-allele-positive subsets. Co-occurrence clustering excluded repertoires with fewer than 30,000 or more than 120,000 public chains, plus five with anomalous nucleotide sharing. The source is immuneACCESS, and TCRdb retained only in-frame sequences with V and J called. Part of the clones is not carried over; for the studies checked, unresolved V genes explain less than half of this, and the remainder is unexplained. The DNA was the basis for D and trimming; V, J and clone size are from that table. The sample includes approximately 150,000 clones, with about 80% observed a single time. The ten largest account for 1.5% to 2.5% of the sample.

The entry originates in a study of cytomegalovirus exposure and HLA in healthy donors (dated by TCRdb to 2015 to 2018). At the level of the whole study: According to an earlier analysis of a few hundred of the donors, 150 million to 200 million T cells yielded 117 million unique TCR beta sequences and roughly 280 Gb of sequence data. About 280 gigabases of sequencing data and around 88 million unique TCR sequences made up an early release that covered 640 HLA-typed donors. The genetic ancestry cluster associated with self-reported Caucasian donors included 81% of the approximately 430 genotyped donors. The aim of the study was to test whether cataloging public T cell receptors could identify signatures of past pathogen exposure. The study used immunosequencing to profile the T cell repertoires of approximately 690 subjects and linked those repertoires to cytomegalovirus serostatus. In addition to the first cohort of 666 subjects, a separate validation cohort of 120 different subjects was used. The study combined high-throughput TCR immunosequencing, statistical association of individual TCRs with disease status, and machine learning to predict cytomegalovirus infection status. A later analysis re-examined previously published TCR beta repertoires from hundreds of donors and added high-resolution HLA genotyping to investigate patterns of TCR occurrence. In the later analysis, no new phenotypic data were used to find candidate immune exposures; instead, reliance was placed on TCR beta sequences and their occurrence across donors. To decide whether each TCR beta V gene segment behaved as functional or pseudogenic, an earlier analysis of 587 of the donors relied on high-throughput TCR beta sequencing. Alongside the repertoire data, information on donor age, sex, ethnicity and CMV serostatus was compiled. Genome-wide SNP genotypes for about 60% of the roughly 670 donors were used in a later genetic analysis, which treated that subset as a discovery cohort. Every repertoire in the discovery cohort had been generated on one and the same sequencing platform. HLA typing included class I and class II loci at four-digit resolution. The number of donors typed differed by locus, with roughly 620-630 for A, B, C, DRB1 and DQB1, approximately 500 for DQA1, about 610 for DPA1, and some 450 for DPB1. Because of strong linkage in the cohort, five DR-DQ haplotypes were treated as single units for association and clustering. On average, 235,054 unique TCR beta nucleotide sequences were sequenced per donor among roughly 430 genotyped donors of the cohort, with roughly 18% of those sequences being non-productive.

Paper-wide results and their limitations: Assigning TCR associations to individual alleles was difficult when HLA alleles, especially DR and DQ, strongly co-occurred. Compared with the approximately 700-donor mean, donors in an Asian-associated ancestry cluster had fewer N-insertions in productive TCRs, according to a later genetic analysis. The authors suggested that the approach could potentially be generalized to other disease states and immunological phenotypes. An association between a missense DCLRE1C variant and V-gene and J-gene trimming of TCR beta chains was found in a later genetic analysis and replicated in an independent cohort. A later analysis found that TCR association rates varied across HLA loci, with DRB1 alleles showing the most associated TCRs and HLA-C alleles the fewest. Broadly in line with IMGT annotations, most TCR beta V segments showed up in productive rearrangements about 87% or about 30% of the time in an earlier analysis of several hundred of the donors. In this cohort, only TCR beta chains were sequenced, and detectable features were limited by the absence of alpha or paired-chain data. Correlated functional status among segregating V segments might reflect linkage disequilibrium, but an unknown experimental factor could not be ruled out. In both the original and validation cohorts, the classifier was reported to diagnose cytomegalovirus status with high specificity and sensitivity. In a later analysis, most CMV-associated TCR beta chains were found to appear HLA-restricted, with HLA associations seemingly driven largely by CMV exposure. In the study, some 180 TCR beta chains were listed as associated with cytomegalovirus. The presence/absence analyses assumed that sequencing depth was roughly uniform across donors, and that assumption may not be true. The earlier analysis of about 600 of the donors excluded 15 to 20 rarely observed V segments, including chromosome 9 orphons, because counts were too low. Because the 87-base-pair reads could not distinguish some IMGT-functional V segments, including TRBV6-2 and TRBV6-3, those segments were excluded. According to a later analysis, parvovirus B19, influenza, CMV and Epstein-Barr virus appeared linked to several top co-occurrence clusters. A cluster of highly shared sequence variants was judged likely to be a technical artifact of the sequencing pipeline. In a later analysis, HLA-associated TCR beta chains showed more clonal expansion and lower generation probabilities than non-associated chains that were equally common. Across donors, most TCR sequences were observed very rarely, whereas some public TCRs were present in many individuals. A few of the identified cytomegalovirus-associated TCR beta chains were confirmed in vitro to be specific for cytomegalovirus antigens. At a false discovery rate of 0.05, a later analysis linked around 17,000 TCR beta sequences to specific HLA alleles. A further reported finding was that TCR beta sequences accurately predicted the HLA-A and HLA-B alleles for most subjects in the first cohort. CMV serostatus was the only immune exposure information available for the cohort. Because HLA typing was missing for some donors at each locus, association tests included only the typed subset.

The CDR1 and CDR2 encoded by the germline V gene are MNHNS and SASEGT. Trimming at the junction amounts to 3 bases on V and 4 bases on J, and the germline ends lie 16 bases apart. The CDR3 starts with the cysteine, ends with the phenylalanine, and has 15 residues. CDR3 DNA only is kept here, 45 bases in frame from base 1. This chain joins TRBV6-1 to TRBJ2-7; 5 matching bases give a weak D call of TRBD2. Material: PBMCs. The origin of this receptor is a woman in her forties in good health and CMV-seronegative. The DNA reads as follows: TGTGCCAGCAGTGAGCTCCGGGGAGCTGTTTACGAGCAGTACTTC. Its translation is CASSELRGAVYEQYF.